Listed below are T cell receptor beta chains from one sample, sequenced in a study of blood T cell repertoires in COVID-19. TCRdb keeps only in-frame clones here, not all; method: immunoSEQ multiplex PCR. The table includes around 360,000 clones, roughly 86% detected once. Sequencing was performed on PBMCs or T cells enriched from blood (not recorded which). These receptors were taken from a man between 35 and 55 years old in a cohort exposed to, infected with or recovered from COVID-19 (not recorded which). CDR3s include the opening cysteine and the closing phenylalanine or tryptophan. A D gene is named only where the DNA matches it firmly. Clone size is given for some rows only: seen once, a few or many times, or a class if the clone is expanded.

v_gene	d_gene	j_gene	abundance	CDR3nt	CDR3aa
TRBV7-8	-	TRBJ2-7	few	TGTGCCAGCAGCCGCTCGGAGGTGGCCTACGAGCAGTACTTC	CASSRSEVAYEQYF
TRBV14	-	TRBJ1-3	-	TGTGCCAGCAGCCTAGGGACTTACTCTGGAAACACCATATATTTT	CASSLGTYSGNTIYF
TRBV27	-	TRBJ1-4	-	TGTGCCAGCAGCCGTGGGGGGGCTGTTAATGAAAAACTGTTTTTT	CASSRGGAVNEKLFF
TRBV5-1	-	TRBJ1-2	-	TGCGCCAGCAGCTTGATTGAAGGCCGACAGCCCTATGGCTACACCTTC	CASSLIEGRQPYGYTF
TRBV5-1	-	TRBJ1-1	-	TGCGCCAGCAGCTTGGATCCAGGGGCCACTGAAGCTTTCTTT	CASSLDPGATEAFF
TRBV30	-	TRBJ1-3	once	TGTGCCTGGAGTATCCATGGAAACACCATATATTTT	CAWSIHGNTIYF
TRBV29-1	-	TRBJ2-1	-	TGCAGCGCTAGAGGAGGGTCCTACAATGAGCAGTTCTTC	CSARGGSYNEQFF
TRBV7-3	TRBD2	TRBJ2-5	-	TGTGCCAGCAGCCCCGACGGGACTAGCGGGAGACAGACCCAGTACTTC	CASSPDGTSGRQTQYF
TRBV4-1	-	TRBJ2-2	-	TGCGCCAGCAGCCTTATGGAGCTAGTCGCCGGGGAGCTGTTTTTT	CASSLMELVAGELFF
TRBV5-1	TRBD1	TRBJ2-2	-	TGCGCCAGCAGCCCAGGGGGCCGGGGTTTCGCCGGGGAGCTGTTTTTT	CASSPGGRGFAGELFF
TRBV18	TRBD1	TRBJ1-1	-	TGTGCCAGCTCACCACCAGGGGGCGATTATACTGAAGCTTTCTTT	CASSPPGGDYTEAFF
TRBV7-8	TRBD1	TRBJ1-3	-	TGTGCCAGCAGCTTATACAGGGGTGGCGGAAACACCATATATTTT	CASSLYRGGGNTIYF
TRBV6-5	TRBD1	TRBJ2-6	-	TGTGCCAGCAGCCGACAGGGGACCGGGGCCAACGTCCTGACTTTC	CASSRQGTGANVLTF
TRBV6-1	-	TRBJ2-7	few	TGTGCCAGCAGTGAACCCTGGGCGGGGAGAAATCTCTACGAGCAGTACTTC	CASSEPWAGRNLYEQYF
TRBV20-1	-	TRBJ1-2	-	TGCAGTGCTAGAGTTGACTCTGGCTACACCTTC	CSARVDSGYTF
TRBV5-4	-	TRBJ2-4	-	TGTGCCAGCAGCTTGGCCGGGATTGGCATTCAGTACTTC	CASSLAGIGIQYF
TRBV5-1	TRBD2	TRBJ2-7	-	TGCGCCAGCAGCCCGCCGGGACTAGCGACCGCCTACGAGCAGTACTTC	CASSPPGLATAYEQYF
TRBV30	TRBD1	TRBJ2-1	-	TGTGCCTGGGACAGGGGGCCCGACAATGAGCAGTTCTTC	CAWDRGPDNEQFF